These 27 T cell receptor beta chains were sequenced from one sample in a study of OX40 agonist ivuxolimab in advanced cancers. Measured with immunoSEQ multiplex PCR; TCRdb has only the in-frame clones, and not every one. The table lists about 69,000 clones, around 83% of them singletons, with roughly 2.4% in the top ten. Sequences were derived from CD4+ or CD8+ T cells sorted from blood, sampled in a trial of the OX40 agonist ivuxolimab. The receptors here all came from an adult with an advanced solid tumor such as melanoma, head and neck, liver or kidney cancer.

This clone was seen only once. The same CDR3 can be traced to other DNA sequences in this sample. The chain recombines TRBV28 with TRBJ1-4, with D maybe TRBD1 (6 bases). Germline CDR1 and CDR2: MDHEN and SYDVKM. V was pared by 5 bases and J by 0 bases, with 19 bases between. The CDR3 runs to 18 residues. The CDR3 DNA is TGTGCCAGCAGTCTCGGGACACCGAATATTGCAACTAATGAAAAACTGTTTTTT. Its protein product is CASSLGTPNIATNEKLFF.

The table lists this clone with a count of one. This rearrangement joins TRBV2 to TRBJ2-1, with 8 bases identical to TRBD2. V was clipped by 9 bases and J by 8 bases; unmatched bases: 15. Germline V gene data show CDR1 as SNHLY and CDR2 as FYNNEI. The length of the CDR3 is 15 residues. CDR3: CASSFQGSGSYEQFF. The CDR3 DNA reads as TGTGCCAGTTCCTTCCAGGGAAGCGGGAGCTATGAGCAGTTCTTC. Based on the CDR3 plus reference TRBV2 and TRBJ2-1, the full variable domain is EPEVTQTPSHQVTQMGQEVILRCVPISNHLYFYWYRQILGQKVEFLVSFYNNEISEKSEIFDDQFSVERPDGSNFTLKIRSTKLEDSAMYFCASSFQGSGSYEQFFGPGTRLTVL.

This clone was observed a handful of times. The V gene is TRBV28, the J gene TRBJ2-2; 11 nucleotides align to TRBD2. The V segment lost 8 bases and the J segment 4 bases; nucleotides outside the gene matches: 9. The CDR3 is made up of 16 amino acids. CDR1 and CDR2 (germline): MDHEN, SYDVKM. This CDR3 reads CASATSGSTGTGELFF. The CDR3 DNA is TGTGCCAGCGCAACTAGCGGGAGTACGGGCACCGGGGAGCTGTTTTTT.

The rearrangement links TRBV5-6 to TRBJ2-1; the D is unclear. V was trimmed by 0 bases and J by 2 bases, leaving 15 bases between them. The germline gives CDR1 SGHDT, CDR2 YYEEEE. CDR3 size: 17 residues. The CDR3 DNA sequence: TGTGCCAGCAGCTTGGCGGTGAGTGAGGTCCCCTACAATGAGCAGTTCTTC. Its protein product is CASSLAVSEVPYNEQFF.

The gene calls are TRBV5-6 and TRBJ1-2, with 8 nucleotides matching TRBD1. Germline V gene sequence: CDR1 SGHDT, CDR2 YYEEEE. This CDR3 has 14 amino acids. After removal of 3 bases from V and 7 bases from J, the junction contained 8 bases not matched to a gene. The CDR3 is CASSWGTGGSGYTF. The CDR3, as DNA: TGTGCCAGCAGCTGGGGAACAGGGGGTAGTGGCTACACCTTC. Full variable domain (rest looked up from reference TRBV5-6 and TRBJ1-2): DAGVTQSPTHLIKTRGQQVTLRCSPKSGHDTVSWYQQALGQGPQFIFQYYEEEERQRGNFPDRFSGHQFPNYSSELNVNALLLGDSALYLCASSWGTGGSGYTFGSGTRLTVV.

The chain is built from TRBV6-1 and TRBJ2-2, with no clear D. The V gene's germline CDR1 is MNHNS and CDR2 SASEGT. V was pared by 10 bases and J by 6 bases, with 15 bases between. CDR3 length equals 13 residues. DNA for the CDR3: TGTGCCACCGCGCTTAGGCGTCCCGGGGAGCTGTTTTTT. It translates to CATALRRPGELFF.

V is TRBV9 and J is TRBJ2-2; 16 nucleotides agree with TRBD2. With V trimmed by 3 bases and J by 4 bases, 9 bases remained unmatched. Germline assignment: CDR1 SGDLS and CDR2 YYNGEE. This CDR3 contains 19 residues. CDR3 sequence (DNA): TGTGCCAGCAGCGCGGGACTAGCGGGAGGGCCTCGGACCACCGGGGAGCTGTTTTTT. As protein: CASSAGLAGGPRTTGELFF.

The chain carries TRBV9 and TRBJ1-1, with D uncertain. Germline assignment: CDR1 SGDLS and CDR2 YYNGEE. This CDR3 comprises 15 residues. The ends were cut back, 8 bases at V and 0 bases at J, with 17 bases in the middle. The CDR3 nucleotides read TGTGCCAGTCACCCGGTGCGGGAGTTGAACACTGAAGCTTTCTTT. Translated: CASHPVRELNTEAFF.

V is TRBV12-5 and J is TRBJ2-5; 10 bases are shared with TRBD2. The CDR3 is 17 amino acids. The V gene end was trimmed by 7 bases and the J gene end by 4 bases; junction bases not matched to a gene: 15. In germline, CDR1 is LGHNT, CDR2 FRNRAP. CDR3 loop: CASALGSSGSAAETQYF. The CDR3 DNA sequence: TGTGCTAGTGCCCTAGGTTCTAGCGGGAGTGCGGCAGAGACCCAGTACTTC.

V and J are TRBV30 and TRBJ2-6; D is unclear. Germline CDR1 is GTSNPN and CDR2 is SVGIG (reference sequence). V was trimmed by 2 bases and J by 0 bases, leaving 5 bases between them. The CDR3 consists of 14 residues. CDR3 coding DNA: TGTGCCTGGAGTAGAGACTCTGGGGCCAACGTCCTGACTTTC. Protein sequence: CAWSRDSGANVLTF.

J is TRBJ2-7 and V is TRBV4-2, with D perhaps matching TRBD2 (5 bases). V was trimmed by 1 base and J by 2 bases, leaving 21 bases between them. Germline CDR1 reads LGHNA; CDR2 reads YNFKEQ. The CDR3 has 18 residues. CDR3 nucleotide sequence: TGTGCCAGCAGCCAAGCGAAAGCAAGGGTAGCGCCTACCTACGAGCAGTACTTC. Protein sequence: CASSQAKARVAPTYEQYF.

The rearrangement uses TRBV9 and TRBJ1-4, with D uncertain. Germline V gives CDR1 SGDLS, CDR2 YYNGEE. Trimming removed 0 bases at V and 0 bases at J, with 3 bases between. CDR3 length: 14 amino acids. Written as DNA, the CDR3 is TGTGCCAGCAGCGTAGGGGCAACTAATGAAAAACTGTTTTTT. It encodes CASSVGATNEKLFF.

The chain is built from TRBV9 and TRBJ2-1; 7 bases fit TRBD2. Germline values: CDR1 SGDLS, CDR2 YYNGEE. Germline trimming cut 0 bases from V and 4 bases from J; bases unmatched to any gene: 4. The CDR3 length is 15 residues. DNA of the CDR3: TGTGCCAGCAGCGTAGCCCAGCGGGGATACAATGAGCAGTTCTTC. Protein sequence: CASSVAQRGYNEQFF.

The V gene is TRBV28, the J gene TRBJ2-7; D not resolved. Germline loops: CDR1 MDHEN, CDR2 SYDVKM. V lost 5 bases and J 0 bases, leaving 14 bases between the germline ends. The CDR3 has 15 residues. The DNA for the CDR3 is TGTGCCAGCAGTCGCGAGACGGGCAGCTCCTACGAGCAGTACTTC. Residues: CASSRETGSSYEQYF.

This sequence joins TRBV27 and TRBJ1-2; no clear D gene. V shed 0 bases and J shed 1 base, with 6 bases lying between them. CDR1 is MNHEY and CDR2 is SMNVEV in the germline V gene (reference sequence). This CDR3 comprises 14 residues. DNA of the CDR3: TGTGCCAGCAGTTTATCCGCAATTAACTATGGCTACACCTTC. Protein: CASSLSAINYGYTF.

The chain carries TRBV28 and TRBJ2-7; 11 bases match TRBD2. Germline V CDR1 and CDR2: MDHEN, SYDVKM. This CDR3 region has 15 residues. Trimming removed 6 bases from V and 5 bases from J; junction bases left unmatched: 9. CDR3 DNA sequence: TGTGCCAGCAGATCGTTAGTAGCGGGAGGGCACGAGCAGTACTTC. This encodes CASRSLVAGGHEQYF.

The V and J genes are TRBV19 and TRBJ2-7; no reliable D call. V was pared by 2 bases and J by 0 bases, with 5 bases between. Germline V gives CDR1 LNHDA, CDR2 SQIVND (reference sequence). This CDR3 spans 13 amino acids. CDR3: CASSIRLSYEQYF. CDR3 nucleotides: TGTGCCAGTAGTATAAGGCTCTCCTACGAGCAGTACTTC.

CDR3: CASSYRRTGDTEAFF. For the CDR3, the DNA is TGTGCCAGCAGTTACCGGCGGACAGGGGACACTGAAGCTTTCTTT. The genes are TRBV6-6 and TRBJ1-1; 9 bases align to TRBD1. The CDR3 sequence is 15 residues long. V was clipped by 2 bases and J by 3 bases; unmatched bases: 4. Germline V lookup: CDR1 MNHNY, CDR2 SVGAGI (reference sequence).

The chain joins TRBV6-1 to TRBJ2-3, with 9 bases identical to TRBD2. This CDR3 is built from 15 residues. V lost 6 bases, J lost 2 bases, and 6 bases stayed unmatched. Per the germline V gene, CDR1 is MNHNS and CDR2 is SASEGT. The DNA of the CDR3 is TGTGCCAGCAGACCCGGGACTAGCCCCACAGATACGCAGTATTTT. As protein: CASRPGTSPTDTQYF.

The chain has TRBV2 and TRBJ2-7, with 9 bases aligning to TRBD1. This CDR3 is 14 amino acids long. Looked up from germline, CDR1 is SNHLY and CDR2 is FYNNEI. V trimming: 3 bases; J trimming: 7 bases; junction bases outside the gene matches: 7. The CDR3 region has the DNA TGTGCCAGCAGTGAGGGACAGGGAGTTAGGGAGCAGTACTTC. Amino acid sequence: CASSEGQGVREQYF. The whole variable domain, filled in from reference TRBV2 and TRBJ2-7, reads EPEVTQTPSHQVTQMGQEVILRCVPISNHLYFYWYRQILGQKVEFLVSFYNNEISEKSEIFDDQFSVERPDGSNFTLKIRSTKLEDSAMYFCASSEGQGVREQYFGPGTRLTVT.

This clone was seen a few times. The CDR3 sequence: CASSADRVNTDTQYF. The CDR3 DNA follows: TGTGCCAGCAGTGCGGACAGGGTAAACACAGATACGCAGTATTTT. The gene calls are TRBV6-1 and TRBJ2-3; 8 bases line up with TRBD1. The CDR3 loop spans 15 amino acids. Germline assignment: CDR1 MNHNS and CDR2 SASEGT. Trimming took 4 bases from V and 2 from J; bases not matched to a gene: 5.

The V gene is TRBV5-1, the J gene TRBJ1-3, with a weak D call TRBD1 (6 bases). Germline CDR1 and CDR2: SGHRS and YFSETQ. This CDR3 is 14 amino acids long. The germline V and J ends were trimmed by 2 bases and 2 bases, with 8 bases remaining between them. CDR3 DNA: TGCGCCAGCAGCTTCGAGGGGGCTGGAAACACCATATATTTT. Its protein product is CASSFEGAGNTIYF.

J is TRBJ2-5 and V is TRBV29-1; 13 bases are a match to TRBD2. The CDR3 spans 19 residues. The germline V gene encodes CDR1 SQVTM and CDR2 ANQGSEA. J was trimmed by 1 base and V by 0 bases; bases with no gene match: 11. The chain's CDR3 is CSVEDVYRTSGGTQETQYF. The CDR3 DNA follows: TGCAGCGTTGAAGATGTGTATAGGACTAGCGGGGGAACCCAAGAGACCCAGTACTTC.

The J gene is TRBJ2-7, the V gene TRBV5-4; D gene unclear. V lost 0 bases, J lost 1 base, and 5 bases lay in between. The CDR3 contains 13 residues. CDR1 is SGHNT, CDR2 YYREEE, per germline (reference sequence). For the CDR3, the DNA is TGTGCCAGCAGCTTGGGGTCATCCTACGAGCAGTACTTC. Amino acids: CASSLGSSYEQYF.

The CDR3: CSVGDRVNQPQHF. CDR3 in DNA: TGCAGCGTTGGAGACAGGGTAAATCAGCCCCAGCATTTT. The J gene is TRBJ1-5, the V gene TRBV29-1; 7 nucleotides line up with TRBD1. CDR3 size: 13 residues. J was trimmed by 4 bases and V by 4 bases; bases with no gene match: 4. The germline CDR1 and CDR2 sequences are SQVTM and ANQGSEA.

The chain uses TRBV9 and TRBJ2-1; D call uncertain. This CDR3 region has 15 residues. Germline V CDR1 and CDR2: SGDLS, YYNGEE. Trimming stripped 0 bases from V and 0 bases from J, with 7 bases between. The CDR3 protein is CASSVGLSSYNEQFF. The CDR3 DNA follows: TGTGCCAGCAGCGTAGGACTTAGCTCCTACAATGAGCAGTTCTTC.

The chain links TRBV2 to TRBJ2-5; D is ambiguous. The ends were cut back, 9 bases at V and 2 bases at J, with 16 bases in the middle. The CDR3 totals 14 residues. From germline, CDR1 is SNHLY and CDR2 FYNNEI. For the CDR3, the DNA is TGTGCCAGTCAGGCAAGCACAACACAAGAGACCCAGTACTTC. Its translation is CASQASTTQETQYF. Full variable domain (rest looked up from reference TRBV2 and TRBJ2-5): EPEVTQTPSHQVTQMGQEVILRCVPISNHLYFYWYRQILGQKVEFLVSFYNNEISEKSEIFDDQFSVERPDGSNFTLKIRSTKLEDSAMYFCASQASTTQETQYFGPGTRLLVL.